The TCR beta chain described here comes from a study of T cells in Graves' hyperthyroidism and ophthalmopathy. In making diagnoses, clinical symptoms, serum thyroxine and TRAb, thyroid ultrasound and orbital computed tomography were all used. Researchers took RNA transcripts and amplified the TCR beta CDR3 regions from them. A set of HTBI primers served as the primers for a first-round RT-PCR of the TCR CDR3. TCRdb reprocessed the multiplex PCR reads via MiXCR and lists one record per CDR3 protein. In the table there are around 290,000 distinct CDR3 sequences, about an eighth of which are singletons. This clonotype was counted ten times or more. CDR3 length equals 12 residues. V was clipped by 6 bases and J by 4 bases; unmatched bases: 1. Germline V lookup: CDR1 DFQATT, CDR2 SNEGSKA (reference sequence).

Sequenced material: blood. This receptor was taken from a woman aged 30 to 39 with Graves' hyperthyroidism that later progressed to Graves' ophthalmopathy. The chain has TRBV20-1 and TRBJ1-5; 9 nucleotides align to TRBD1. In DNA form, the CDR3 reads TGCAGTGCAGGGACAGGGAATCAGCCCCAGCATTTT. Translation gives CSAGTGNQPQHF.